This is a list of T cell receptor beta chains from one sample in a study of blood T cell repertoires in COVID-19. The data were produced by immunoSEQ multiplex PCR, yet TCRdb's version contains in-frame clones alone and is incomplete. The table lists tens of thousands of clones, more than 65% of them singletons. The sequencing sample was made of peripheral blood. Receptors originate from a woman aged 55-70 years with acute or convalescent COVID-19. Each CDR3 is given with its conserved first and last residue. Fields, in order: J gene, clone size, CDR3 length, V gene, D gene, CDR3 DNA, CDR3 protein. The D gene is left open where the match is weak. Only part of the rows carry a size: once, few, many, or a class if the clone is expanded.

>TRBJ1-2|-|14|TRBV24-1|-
TGTGCCACCAGTGATTCCCGACAGTGGTATGGCTACACCTTC
CATSDSRQWYGYTF
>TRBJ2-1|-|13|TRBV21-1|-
TGTGCCAGCAGCAAAGGAGCGAGGAATGAGCAGTTCTTC
CASSKGARNEQFF
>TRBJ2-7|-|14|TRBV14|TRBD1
TGTGCCAGCAGCCCGCAGGGGGCTCCGTACGAGCAGTACTTC
CASSPQGAPYEQYF
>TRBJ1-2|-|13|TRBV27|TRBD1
TGTGCCAGCAGTACGGGGACAGGGATTGGCTACACCTTC
CASSTGTGIGYTF
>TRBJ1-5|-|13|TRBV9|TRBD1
TGTGCCAGCAGCGTTCCAGGGGGCCAGCCCCAGCATTTT
CASSVPGGQPQHF
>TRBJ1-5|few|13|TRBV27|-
TGTGCCAGCAGTTTCTACGAGGGTCAGCCCCAGCATTTT
CASSFYEGQPQHF
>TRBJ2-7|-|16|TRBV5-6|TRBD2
TGTGCCAGCAGCCTAGGACTAGCGGGGGTGTTCTACGAGCAGTACTTC
CASSLGLAGVFYEQYF
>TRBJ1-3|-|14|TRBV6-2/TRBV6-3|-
TGTGCCAGCACCCCCGAGGGCTCTGGAAACACCATATATTTT
CASTPEGSGNTIYF
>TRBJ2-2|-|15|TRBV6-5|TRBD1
TGTGCCAGCACCCGACAGGGGGTAGACACCGGGGAGCTGTTTTTT
CASTRQGVDTGELFF
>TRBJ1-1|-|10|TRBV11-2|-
TGTGCCAGCAGCTTAATTAGATCGTTCTTT
CASSLIRSFF
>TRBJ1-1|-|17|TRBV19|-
TGTGCCAGTAGTATTGGGGGACATAGAACGAGGCACACTGAAGCTTTCTTT
CASSIGGHRTRHTEAFF
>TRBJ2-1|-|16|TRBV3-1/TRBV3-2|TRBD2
TGTGCCAGCAGCCTCGGACTAGCGGGGGCCTACTATGAGCAGTTCTTC
CASSLGLAGAYYEQFF
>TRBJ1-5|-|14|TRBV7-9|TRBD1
TGTGCCAGCAGCCCAACAGGGGACCATCAGCCCCAGCATTTT
CASSPTGDHQPQHF
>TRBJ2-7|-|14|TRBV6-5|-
TGTGCCAGCAGTTCTCTCGACAGTCCCTACGAGCAGTACTTC
CASSSLDSPYEQYF
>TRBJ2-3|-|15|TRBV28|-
TGTGCCAGCAGTTCTCCATGGGGGGTCGAGGATACGCAGTATTTT
CASSSPWGVEDTQYF
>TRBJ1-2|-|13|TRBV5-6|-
TGTGCCAGCAGCCTGACAGTGTCCTATGGCTACACCTTC
CASSLTVSYGYTF
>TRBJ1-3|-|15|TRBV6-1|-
TGTGCCAGCAGCGAAGGGAGCGGTGCTGGAAACACCATATATTTT
CASSEGSGAGNTIYF
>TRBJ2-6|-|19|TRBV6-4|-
TGTGCCAGCAGTCCCCCCCGTCAGGGGACCCTCTCTGGGGCCAACGTCCTGACTTTC
CASSPPRQGTLSGANVLTF
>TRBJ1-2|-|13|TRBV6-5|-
TGTGCCAGCAGCCTTGGACTGCCGTCTGGCTACACCTTC
CASSLGLPSGYTF
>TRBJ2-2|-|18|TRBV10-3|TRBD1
TGTGCCATCAGCAGACAGGGTAGGGAAAGGACCAACACCGGGGAGCTGTTTTTT
CAISRQGRERTNTGELFF
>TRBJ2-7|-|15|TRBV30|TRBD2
TGTGCCTGGGTCGAAGCGGGGGGGCGGGGCTACGAGCAGTACTTC
CAWVEAGGRGYEQYF
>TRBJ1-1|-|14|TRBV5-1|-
TGCGCCAGCAGCTTGCCGCAGGGCCGCACTGAAGCTTTCTTT
CASSLPQGRTEAFF
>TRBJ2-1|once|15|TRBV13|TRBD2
TGTGCCAGCAGCCGAAGGACTAGCGGTTACAATGAGCAGTTCTTC
CASSRRTSGYNEQFF
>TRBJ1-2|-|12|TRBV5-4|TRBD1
TGTGCCAGCAGCTTGCCACAGGGGAGTAGCACCTTC
CASSLPQGSSTF
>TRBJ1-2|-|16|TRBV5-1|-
TGCGCCAGCAGGGATGATGGCCGGGGACAAAACTATGGCTACACCTTC
CASRDDGRGQNYGYTF
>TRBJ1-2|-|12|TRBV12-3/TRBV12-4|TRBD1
TGTGCCAGCAGTGCCGACAGGGCTGGCTACACCTTC
CASSADRAGYTF
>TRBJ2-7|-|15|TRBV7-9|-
TGTGCCAGCAGCTTAGGTCGCGGACAGATCTACGAGCAGTACTTC
CASSLGRGQIYEQYF
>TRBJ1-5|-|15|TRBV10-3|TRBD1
TGTGCCATCAGTCCGACAGGGGGCCGCAATCAGCCCCAGCATTTT
CAISPTGGRNQPQHF
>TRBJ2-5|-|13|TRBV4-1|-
TGCGCCAGCAGCCGGACTAACCAAGAGACCCAGTACTTC
CASSRTNQETQYF
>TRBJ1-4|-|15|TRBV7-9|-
TGTGCCAGCAGCTTCACAGGCTCAACTAATGAAAAACTGTTTTTT
CASSFTGSTNEKLFF
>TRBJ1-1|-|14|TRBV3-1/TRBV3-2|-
TGTGCCAGCAACAAAGGGGGTAGATCTGCTGAAGCTTTCTTT
CASNKGGRSAEAFF
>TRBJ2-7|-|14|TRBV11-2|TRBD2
TGTGCCAGCAGCTCCACTAGCGGGGCCTACGAGCAGTACTTC
CASSSTSGAYEQYF
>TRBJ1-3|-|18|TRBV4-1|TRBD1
TGCGCCAGCAGCCAAGATCTTGGGCGAACAGGGGCCGGAAACACCATATATTTT
CASSQDLGRTGAGNTIYF
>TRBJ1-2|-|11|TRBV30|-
TGTGCCTGGAGCCAAAAGAGAGGCTACACCTTC
CAWSQKRGYTF
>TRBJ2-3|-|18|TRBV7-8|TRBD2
TGTGCCAGCAGCTTATCCGCCTTTAGCGGGGGGGCGGCAGATACGCAGTATTTT
CASSLSAFSGGAADTQYF
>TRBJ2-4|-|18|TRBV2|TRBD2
TGTGCCAGCAGCTTACTAGCGGGGGGACACGTAGCCAAAAACATTCAGTACTTC
CASSLLAGGHVAKNIQYF
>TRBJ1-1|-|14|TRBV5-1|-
TGCGCCAGCAGCCCCGGACACCCGAACACTGAAGCTTTCTTT
CASSPGHPNTEAFF
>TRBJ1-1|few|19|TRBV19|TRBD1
TGTGCCAGTAGTATATTGTTAGGGGCAGGGGGCGAGATGAACACTGAAGCTTTCTTT
CASSILLGAGGEMNTEAFF
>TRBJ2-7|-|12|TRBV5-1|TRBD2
TGCGCCAGCAGCCTCGGACTAGCCGAGCAGTACTTC
CASSLGLAEQYF
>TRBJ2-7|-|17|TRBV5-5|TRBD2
TGTGCCAGCAGCTTGGCTTGGACTAGCGGGGTGAGTTACGAGCAGTACTTC
CASSLAWTSGVSYEQYF
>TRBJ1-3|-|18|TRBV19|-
TGTGCCAGTAGTATTCGGTCCGGGACACCGAGCTCTGGAAACACCATATATTTT
CASSIRSGTPSSGNTIYF
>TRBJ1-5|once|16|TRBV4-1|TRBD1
TGCGCCAGCAGCCAATCGCCAGGGGGGATAGAGCAGCCCCAGCATTTT
CASSQSPGGIEQPQHF
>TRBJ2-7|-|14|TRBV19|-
TGTGCCAGTAGTACCGCCGGGGGGCCCTACGAGCAGTACTTC
CASSTAGGPYEQYF
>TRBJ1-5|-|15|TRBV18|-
TGTGCCAGCTCACCGTCGGGGGAGGGGAGTCAGCCCCAGCATTTT
CASSPSGEGSQPQHF
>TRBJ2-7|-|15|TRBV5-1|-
TGCGCCAGCAGCTCCCAAGGGGGAAGTTCCTACGAGCAGTACTTC
CASSSQGGSSYEQYF
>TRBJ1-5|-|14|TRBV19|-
TGTGCCAGTAGGGGCAGGGGTGCGGCCCAGCCCCAGCATTTT
CASRGRGAAQPQHF
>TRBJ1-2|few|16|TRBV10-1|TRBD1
TGCGCCAGCATCAGGGTGGACAGGGGGCAAATTTTTGGCTACACCTTC
CASIRVDRGQIFGYTF
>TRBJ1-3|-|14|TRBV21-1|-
TGTGCCAGCAGCAAAGATACAGGTGGAAACACCATATATTTT
CASSKDTGGNTIYF